These 22 T cell receptor beta chains were all obtained from the same sample, sequenced in a study of graft-versus-host responses after intestinal transplantation. To release intraepithelial and lamina propria lymphocytes, the graft tissue was processed. Sequencing was performed with immunoSEQ multiplex PCR; in TCRdb, only in-frame clones are kept and a portion is missing. The table has under 7,000 clones, less than 70% seen once; the top ten hold approximately 32%. The sample was ileum tissue, taken just over 300 days after intestinal transplant. These receptor sequences come from a human patient who received an intestinal transplant, so some T cells may come from the graft donor.

This clone has just one count. The V and J genes are TRBV11-1 and TRBJ2-1, with D maybe TRBD2 (6 bases). Looked up from germline, CDR1 is SGHAT and CDR2 is FQDESV (reference sequence). The V end lost 4 bases, the J end lost 0 bases, and 7 bases lay between the germline ends. This CDR3 region has 14 residues. The CDR3 sequence: CASSSGVSYNEQFF. The CDR3 DNA is TGTGCCAGCAGCTCGGGGGTCTCCTACAATGAGCAGTTCTTC.

The chain joins TRBV29-1 to TRBJ2-7; 9 bases are shared with TRBD1. V lost 4 bases and J lost 5; bases outside the gene matches: 9. CDR1 SQVTM and CDR2 ANQGSEA come from the germline V gene. The CDR3 extends over 14 amino acids. In DNA, the CDR3 is TGCAGCGTTGTGGCCGGGACAGGGACCAACGAGCAGTACTTC. Translated: CSVVAGTGTNEQYF.

This clone was detected only a few times. This chain uses TRBV5-1 with TRBJ1-2, with D unclear. The length of the CDR3 is 13 residues. Trimming removed 0 bases at V and 4 bases at J, with 7 bases between. CDR1 is SGHRS, CDR2 YFSETQ, per germline. The CDR3 loop is CASSLAQSYGYTF. The CDR3 coding sequence is TGCGCCAGCAGCTTGGCACAGAGCTATGGCTACACCTTC.

In this sample, this clone turned up a few times. The chain has TRBV5-6 and TRBJ1-2; a weak D match, TRBD1 (5 bases). V was cut by 4 bases and J by 2 bases, with 12 bases left in between. Germline V lookup: CDR1 SGHDT, CDR2 YYEEEE. The CDR3 is 14 residues long. CDR3 residues: CASSTDNLNYGYTF. Written as DNA, the CDR3 is TGTGCCAGCAGCACGGACAATCTCAACTATGGCTACACCTTC.

The rearrangement uses TRBV14 and TRBJ2-6; the match to TRBD2 covers 12 bases. Germline assignment: CDR1 SGHDN and CDR2 FVKESK. With V trimmed by 5 bases and J by 1 base, 6 bases remained unmatched. The CDR3 contains 18 residues. The CDR3 region has the DNA TGTGCCAGCAGCGCCCGACTAGCGGGAGTTTCTGGGGCCAACGTCCTGACTTTC. Its protein is CASSARLAGVSGANVLTF.

The V call is TRBV19, the J call TRBJ1-5; no clear D. Per the germline V gene, CDR1 is LNHDA and CDR2 is SQIVND (reference sequence). V lost 6 bases and J 0 bases, leaving 9 bases between the germline ends. The CDR3 loop spans 14 amino acids. The CDR3 nucleotides are TGTGCCAGTAGCCGACGGAATAGCAATCAGCCCCAGCATTTT. Amino acid sequence: CASSRRNSNQPQHF.

This clone has only one observation. The CDR3 DNA follows: TGCGCCAGCAGCCACACCCCCGGTGCAACTAATGAAAAACTGTTTTTT. It yields the protein CASSHTPGATNEKLFF. V gene TRBV4-1 combines with J gene TRBJ1-4; D ambiguous. The CDR3 consists of 16 residues. Germline CDR1 MGHRA, CDR2 YSYEKL. Between the trimmed V and J ends, which lost 3 bases and 0 bases, there was a span of 11 bases.

This clone was picked up a small number of times. The V and J genes are TRBV19 and TRBJ1-1, with D tentatively TRBD1 (6 bases). There are 17 residues in the CDR3. The V and J ends lost 4 bases and 2 bases respectively, with 20 bases between them. Germline assignment: CDR1 LNHDA and CDR2 SQIVND (reference sequence). The CDR3 DNA reads as TGTGCCAGTAGTACCACGGGAACGAGACAGGTAAACACTGAAGCTTTCTTT. Protein: CASSTTGTRQVNTEAFF.

The rearrangement links TRBV19 to TRBJ2-2, with TRBD2 matching over 8 bases. J gave up 1 base and V 11 bases, and 9 bases lay outside the gene matches. CDR1 LNHDA and CDR2 SQIVND come from the germline V gene (reference sequence). The CDR3 length is 15 residues. CDR3 bases: TGTGCCTCCGAACCGAGCGGGGGGAACACCGGGGAGCTGTTTTTT. It codes for CASEPSGGNTGELFF.

The chain carries TRBV28 and TRBJ1-2; maybe TRBD1 (6 bases). V was clipped by 8 bases and J by 6 bases, with 13 bases between them. Per germline, CDR1 MDHEN and CDR2 SYDVKM. This CDR3 has 12 residues. The DNA of the CDR3 is TGTGCCAGCGTAACAGGGAATCATGGCTACACCTTC. Its translation is CASVTGNHGYTF.

The chain joins TRBV5-4 to TRBJ2-5, with no clear D. The V gene's germline CDR1 is SGHNT and CDR2 YYREEE (reference sequence). The V end lost 1 base, the J end lost 0 bases, and 1 base lay between the germline ends. The CDR3 covers 12 residues. CDR3 residues: CASSLYQETQYF. The CDR3 bases are TGTGCCAGCAGCTTGTACCAAGAGACCCAGTACTTC.

This chain joins TRBV27 and TRBJ2-7, with 11 bases lining up with TRBD1. Germline trimming cut 4 bases from V and 2 bases from J; bases unmatched to any gene: 1. Germline V lookup: CDR1 MNHEY, CDR2 SMNVEV (reference sequence). There are 14 residues in the CDR3. CDR3: CASSWTGGTYEQYF. The CDR3 DNA follows: TGTGCCAGCAGTTGGACAGGGGGCACCTACGAGCAGTACTTC.

The rearrangement joins TRBV7-9 to TRBJ2-7, with a tentative D call TRBD1 (6 bases). The germline V and J ends were trimmed by 5 bases and 3 bases, with 29 bases remaining between them. The CDR3 length is 19 residues. Germline V gene data show CDR1 as SEHNR and CDR2 as FQNEAQ (reference sequence). The CDR3 protein is CASSLYQAPQGRIYYEQYF. In nucleotides, the CDR3 is TGTGCCAGCAGCCTCTACCAAGCACCCCAGGGGCGAATTTACTACGAGCAGTACTTC.

This clone has just a few counts. The chain has TRBV11-2 and TRBJ2-7; either TRBD1 or TRBD2 may supply D (5 bases each). The V and J ends lost 5 bases and 3 bases respectively, with 14 bases between them. The germline V gene encodes CDR1 SGHAT and CDR2 FQNNGV. This CDR3 contains 14 residues. The DNA of the CDR3 is TGTGCCAGCAGCACTAGGGACGGACGCTACGAGCAGTACTTC. Translated: CASSTRDGRYEQYF.

V is TRBV7-2 and J is TRBJ1-2; 7 nucleotides line up with TRBD1. The CDR3 loop spans 16 amino acids. Looked up from germline, CDR1 is SGHTA and CDR2 is FQGNSA. Trimming took 6 bases from V and 4 from J; bases not matched to a gene: 14. The CDR3 DNA reads TGTGCCAGCAGTCTCCCCGACAGGGAACAGAGCTATGGCTACACCTTC. Translated, it gives CASSLPDREQSYGYTF.

The V and J genes are TRBV30 and TRBJ2-5; possible D gene TRBD2, 5 bases. V was pared by 5 bases and J by 5 bases, with 12 bases between. The germline gives CDR1 GTSNPN, CDR2 SVGIG (reference sequence). The CDR3 totals 12 residues. CDR3 DNA sequence: TGTGCCTGGGAAGGACTGAGGGAGACCCAGTACTTC. This codes for CAWEGLRETQYF. The variable domain in full, completed from reference TRBV30 and TRBJ2-5, reads SQTIHQWPATLVQPVGSPLSLECTVEGTSNPNLYWYRQAAGRGLQLLFYSVGIGQISSEVPQNLSASRPQDRQFILSSKKLLLSDSGFYLCAWEGLRETQYFGPGTRLLVL.

In its sample, this clone was seen a few times. The rearrangement uses TRBV28 and TRBJ2-1, with D uncertain. Trimming left V 6 bases short and J 4 bases short, with 4 bases between. This CDR3 spans 11 amino acids. CDR1 and CDR2 (germline): MDHEN, SYDVKM. The CDR3: CASSVYNEQFF. The CDR3 bases are TGTGCCAGCAGCGTTTACAATGAGCAGTTCTTC.

This chain links TRBV19 with TRBJ1-5; D might be TRBD1 (6 bases). Deletions cut 2 bases from V and 0 bases from J, with 11 bases between. From germline, CDR1 is LNHDA and CDR2 SQIVND (reference sequence). This CDR3 comprises 16 residues. The CDR3 nucleotides read TGTGCCAGTAGTATACGGAGGGGGACTAGCAATCAGCCCCAGCATTTT. Amino acid sequence: CASSIRRGTSNQPQHF.

This clone was seen more than once but under ten times. The V gene is TRBV18, the J gene TRBJ1-2; D might be TRBD1 (5 bases). There are 14 residues in the CDR3. The germline V and J ends were trimmed by 1 base and 5 bases, with 11 bases remaining between them. Germline V gene lookup returns CDR1 KGHSH and CDR2 LQKENI. The CDR3 sequence: CASSPQGVEYGYTF. CDR3 coding DNA: TGTGCCAGCTCACCACAAGGGGTGGAGTATGGCTACACCTTC.

In this sample, this clone turned up a few times. The V gene is TRBV5-8, the J gene TRBJ1-6; D remains ambiguous. This CDR3 is 14 amino acids long. CDR1 SGHTS and CDR2 YDEGEE come from the germline V gene. The germline V and J ends were trimmed by 1 base and 6 bases, with 8 bases remaining between them. The CDR3 bases are TGTGCCAGCAGCTTGTGGGTTGTTAATTCACCCCTCCACTTT. Translating it yields CASSLWVVNSPLHF.

Relative to its sample, this clone is medium-sized. This chain connects TRBV30 to TRBJ1-4; 10 bases align to TRBD1. Germline-derived CDR1 and CDR2 are GTSNPN and SVGIG (reference sequence). The CDR3 loop spans 16 amino acids. V shed 3 bases, J shed 3 bases, and the junction held 7 bases outside the gene matches. The chain's CDR3 is CAWRGTGVRANEKLFF. The CDR3 DNA is TGTGCCTGGAGGGGGACAGGGGTAAGGGCTAATGAAAAACTGTTTTTT.

V is TRBV7-2 and J is TRBJ2-1, with D perhaps matching TRBD1 (6 bases). Trimming removed 2 bases from V and 8 bases from J, with 16 bases in between. Germline CDR1 is SGHTA and CDR2 is FQGNSA. The CDR3 has 15 residues. The CDR3 region is CASSLRGHTIDEQFF. The DNA for the CDR3 is TGTGCCAGCAGCTTAAGGGGACACACAATAGATGAGCAGTTCTTC.